This TCR beta chain was recorded in a study of CD8 T cells in ankylosing spondylitis. TCRdb used MiXCR to reprocess the 5' RACE reads, holding one entry per CDR3 protein. The sample carries fewer than 250,000 distinct CDR3 sequences, about 10% recorded once. This clonotype was seen at least ten times. The germline gives CDR1 SGHRS, CDR2 YFSETQ. V trimming: 1 base; J trimming: 9 bases; junction bases outside the gene matches: 8. The CDR3 is 15 residues long. The receptor comes from a male donor with ankylosing spondylitis or in good health (not recorded which). The genes are TRBV5-1 and TRBJ2-1; 9 positions agree with TRBD1. Sequenced input: blood, either unsorted or a sorted T cell fraction (not recorded which). CDR3 sequence (DNA): TGCGCCAGCAGCTTGTACGGGGACAGGGAGGGTGAGCAGTTCTTC. It specifies CASSLYGDREGEQFF.